The clone carrying this T cell receptor (beta chain) was picked up a small number of times. The antigen is not known. Time point meaning: persistent/refractory GD, antithyroid drugs over 5 years with positive TRAb. TCR sequences were obtained from RNA taken from PBMCs. These data originate in a study of regulatory T cells in long-lasting Graves disease. Study-level findings and limits: Researchers reported studying only peripheral blood, not thyroid tissue. Persistent Graves' cases showed lower TCR diversity than newly diagnosed cases.

The CDR3 covers 11 residues. V was cut by 5 bases and J by 0 bases, with 4 bases left in between. CDR1 is DFQATT, CDR2 SNEGSKA, per germline (reference sequence). Sequencing libraries for TCR beta were prepared with iRepertoire HTBI primers and Arm-PCR of CDR3 regions. TCRdb called the multiplex PCR reads again in MiXCR, with one record for every CDR3 protein. In the table there are under 500,000 distinct CDR3 sequences, less than 25% of which are singletons. The chain uses TRBV20-1 and TRBJ1-1; D unresolved. The source was peripheral blood mononuclear cells (PBMCs), collected when the disease was refractory, from a patient treated with antithyroid drugs. This receptor was taken from a female donor with Graves disease. CDR3 region: CSAWLNTEAFF. The DNA for the CDR3 is TGCAGTGCTTGGTTGAACACTGAAGCTTTCTTT.